A single sample gave rise to the 4 T cell receptor beta chains below, sequenced in a study of T cell responses to AZD1222 COVID-19 vaccine. Produced via immunoSEQ multiplex PCR; TCRdb's table is partial and in-frame only. The sample has roughly 190,000 clones, 80% to 95% seen once. The starting material was peripheral blood, obtained on day 0 of AZD1222 vaccination. The origin of the receptors is an adult in good health.

CDR3 DNA: TGTGCCAGCAGCTATGCCAGGGGGGAAGGCACCTTC. Amino acid sequence: CASSYARGEGTF. The chain is built from TRBV7-9 and TRBJ1-2; TRBD1 agrees at 7 bases. Germline V gives CDR1 SEHNR, CDR2 FQNEAQ (reference sequence). The CDR3 sequence is 12 residues long. Trimming cost V 4 bases and J 13 bases; bases outside gene matches: 9.

The count of this clone is one. The chain recombines TRBV7-2 with TRBJ2-3; D unresolved. Trimming left V 4 bases short and J 2 bases short, with 13 bases between. The CDR3 length is 15 residues. The V gene's germline CDR1 is SGHTA and CDR2 FQGNSA. CDR3 DNA sequence: TGTGCCAGCAGCTCTTGGGCTATACCCACAGATACGCAGTATTTT. Amino acids: CASSSWAIPTDTQYF.

The chain combines TRBV10-3 with TRBJ2-7, with a possible D match to TRBD2 (5 bases). This CDR3 region has 14 residues. Germline assignment: CDR1 ENHRY and CDR2 SYGVKD. The germline V and J ends were trimmed by 6 bases and 5 bases, with 17 bases remaining between them. The CDR3 nucleotides read TGTGCCATCAGACTGGACTTGATCCTAAACGAGCAGTACTTC. It codes for CAIRLDLILNEQYF.

The sample holds one count of this clone. The chain links TRBV5-1 to TRBJ1-3; unclear D gene. Germline CDR1 is SGHRS and CDR2 is YFSETQ. This CDR3 is built from 14 residues. V lost 0 bases to trimming and J lost 0 bases, with 4 bases between them. The CDR3 loop is CASSLDNSGNTIYF. The CDR3 bases are TGCGCCAGCAGCTTGGACAACTCTGGAAACACCATATATTTT.